The T cell receptor (beta chain) under discussion was sequenced for a study of vaccination and CD4 T cells after COVID-19. About the study: Nasal swab PCR had detected SARS-CoV-2 in convalescent patients, several mild and one severe. Two Hispanic individuals were among six male and four female convalescent patients. Study results and limitations: The authors identified 304 of 307 vaccine-specific clones in convalescent patients as spike mono-reactive.

TCRdb re-analysed the PCR reads in MiXCR, keeping a single row per CDR3 protein. This sample has about 18,000 distinct CDR3 sequences, with 62% found just once. Positive PCR dates spanned March to December 2020, predating US Alpha, Beta and Delta variants. Comments on this clonotype: Its antigen is still unknown.

The V end lost 2 bases, the J end lost 0 bases, and 8 bases lay between the germline ends. The germline gives CDR1 SGHNT, CDR2 YYREEE (reference sequence). The CDR3 is made up of 15 amino acids. This specimen consisted of CD4+ T cells from blood, obtained before SARS-CoV-2 vaccination. The receptor's source is a human donor who had recovered from COVID-19. The genes are TRBV5-4 and TRBJ2-2; D gene uncertain. The CDR3 protein is CASSLESTNTGELFF. The DNA of the CDR3 is TGTGCCAGCAGCTTAGAATCTACGAACACCGGGGAGCTGTTTTTT.